The clone carrying this T cell receptor (beta chain) has a handful of counts. Its antigen remains unidentified. Isolated RNA was reverse transcribed into cDNA used as the sequencing template. Generated by immunoSEQ multiplex PCR, the TCRdb table keeps only in-frame clones and is missing some. The sample carries 35,000 to 50,000 clones, 50% to 70% recorded once. Noted treatment: oral pan-JAK inhibitor, 5-10 mg twice daily. This entry belongs to a study of CD8+ T cells in alopecia areata. V lost 2 bases to trimming and J lost 4 bases, with 9 bases between them. The CDR3 is 13 amino acids. CDR1 and CDR2 from the germline V gene are MGHRA and YSYEKL. Findings and limits, study-wide: An increase in clonality over normal scalp was evident in lesional scalp, especially alopecia totalis/universalis.

This sequence was found in a human donor with alopecia areata. This chain uses TRBV4-1 with TRBJ2-7, with D possibly matching TRBD1 (6 bases). This specimen was CD8+ T cells sorted from blood, taken at week 4, from a patient treated with tofacitinib. The CDR3 sequence is CASSQQDRYEQYF. CDR3 in DNA: TGCGCCAGCAGCCAACAAGACAGGTACGAGCAGTACTTC.